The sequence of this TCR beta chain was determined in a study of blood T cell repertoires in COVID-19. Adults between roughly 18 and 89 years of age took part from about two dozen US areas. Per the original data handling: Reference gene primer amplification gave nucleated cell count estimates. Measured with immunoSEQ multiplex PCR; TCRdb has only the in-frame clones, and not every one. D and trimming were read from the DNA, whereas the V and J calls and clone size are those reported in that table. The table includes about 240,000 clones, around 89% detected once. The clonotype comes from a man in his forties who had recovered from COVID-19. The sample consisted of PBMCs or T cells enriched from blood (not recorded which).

The CDR3, as DNA: TGCGCCAGCAGCTTGGCTGTTCTGGAGCCAGAGACCCAGTACTTC. Protein product: CASSLAVLEPETQYF. J is TRBJ2-5 and V is TRBV5-1, with unresolved D. This CDR3 has 15 amino acids. Trimming removed 0 bases from V and 4 bases from J, with 13 bases in between. Looked up from germline, CDR1 is SGHRS and CDR2 is YFSETQ.